This T cell receptor (beta chain) comes out of a study of OX40 agonist ivuxolimab in advanced cancers. The method was immunoSEQ multiplex PCR; TCRdb's version includes in-frame clones alone and lacks a portion of them. The sample yields 45,000 to 70,000 clones, approximately 91% seen once. The starting material was CD4+ or CD8+ T cells sorted from blood, obtained in a trial of the OX40 agonist ivuxolimab. The receptor was isolated from an adult with an advanced solid tumor such as melanoma, head and neck, liver or kidney cancer.

The CDR3 DNA sequence: TGTGCCATCAGTGAGTCGACGCGGGAGCAGTTCTTC. It translates to CAISESTREQFF. The V gene is TRBV10-3, the J gene TRBJ2-1; D remains unclear. The CDR3 spans 12 residues. CDR1 ENHRY and CDR2 SYGVKD come from the germline V gene. Deletions cut 0 bases from V and 10 bases from J, with 7 bases between.